This T cell receptor beta chain was sequenced during a study of read filtering for tumor transcriptome and immune sequencing. Study-wide results and limits: Without single-read clonotypes, shared clonotype proportions correlated more between IR-seq and RNA-seq.

This clonotype was recorded at least ten times. As yet, its antigen is unknown. The library was built from around 0.4 ug RNA with molecular barcoded adaptors for alpha/delta and beta/gamma chains. TCRdb analysed the reads with MiXCR anew, one entry per CDR3 protein. Of tens of thousands of distinct CDR3 sequences listed, about a fifth were seen once; the top ten hold more than 13%. This TCR came from a donor at least 40 years old with multiple myeloma. Sample: a population of CD138-negative cells sorted from bone marrow.

The CDR3 is CATSDYNRAYTF. DNA of the CDR3: TGTGCCACCAGTGATTACAACCGTGCCTACACCTTC. The rearrangement links TRBV24-1 to TRBJ1-2; the D is unclear. There are 12 residues in the CDR3. From germline, CDR1 is KGHDR and CDR2 SFDVKD. Trimming shortened V by 2 bases and J by 10 bases, and 10 bases separated the two germline ends.